This T cell receptor (beta chain) was identified in a study of OX40 agonist ivuxolimab in advanced cancers. Study-level background: Cancers in dose escalation were hepatocellular, melanoma, renal cell and head and neck.

The CDR3 has 13 amino acids. Germline V lookup: CDR1 SGHDT, CDR2 YYEEEE. V was trimmed by 2 bases and J by 6 bases, leaving 12 bases between them. TCRdb's copy holds only in-frame clones and misses some; the assay was immunoSEQ multiplex PCR. The profile shows about 55,000 clones, roughly 82% of them singletons. Regarding this clone: Its antigen is not known.

Study observations and caveats: Expanded peripheral T cells had an undetermined antigen specificity. Clonal expansion was seen in CD4+ and CD8+ blood T cells by week 6 at 0.1 to 3.0 mg/kg.

The chain recombines TRBV5-6 with TRBJ2-7, with D unresolved. The clonotype originates from an adult with an advanced solid tumor such as melanoma, head and neck, liver or kidney cancer. Sample: CD4+ or CD8+ T cells sorted from blood, taken in a trial of the OX40 agonist ivuxolimab. The CDR3 coding sequence is TGTGCCAGCAGCTTTCAGACCTCTAGCGAGCAGTACTTC. It is translated as CASSFQTSSEQYF.